This TCR beta chain derives from a study of blood T cell repertoires in COVID-19. Study-level background: COVID-19 samples from acute and convalescent phases originated in the United States, Italy and Spain. T cells, B-cell-depleted T cells, or PBMCs supplied cDNA or gDNA.

In the source study's methods: Amplification from reference gene primers served as the basis for estimated nucleated cell counts. Produced via immunoSEQ multiplex PCR; TCRdb's table is partial and in-frame only. V and J calls and clone size are those listed in that table; D and trimming were worked out from the DNA. The sample consists of about 160,000 clones, roughly 83% of them appearing once. CDR1 is PRHDT, CDR2 FYEKMQ, per germline (reference sequence). V lost 4 bases and J 2 bases, leaving 14 bases between the germline ends. This CDR3 has 15 residues. Sequenced material: peripheral blood. The sequence derives from a man younger than 30 with active or convalescent COVID-19. This chain links TRBV13 with TRBJ1-2; D is unclear. The CDR3 reads CASSSLEVANYGYTF. CDR3 DNA sequence: TGTGCCAGCAGCTCTCTCGAGGTCGCCAACTATGGCTACACCTTC.